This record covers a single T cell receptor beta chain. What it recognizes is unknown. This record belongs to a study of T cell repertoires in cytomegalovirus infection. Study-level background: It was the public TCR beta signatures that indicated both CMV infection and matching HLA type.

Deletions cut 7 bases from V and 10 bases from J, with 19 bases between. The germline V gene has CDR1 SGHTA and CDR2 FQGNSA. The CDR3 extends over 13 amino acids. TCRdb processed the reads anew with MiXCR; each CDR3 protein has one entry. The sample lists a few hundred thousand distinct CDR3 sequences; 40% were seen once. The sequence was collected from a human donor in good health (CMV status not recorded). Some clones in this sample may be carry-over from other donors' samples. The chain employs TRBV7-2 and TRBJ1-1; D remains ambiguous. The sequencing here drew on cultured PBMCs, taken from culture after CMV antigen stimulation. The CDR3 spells CASTNLGGAVAFF. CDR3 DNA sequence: TGTGCCAGCACCAACCTCGGAGGCGCGGTAGCTTTCTTT.